Below are 17 T cell receptor beta chains sequenced from a single sample in a study of OX40 agonist ivuxolimab in advanced cancers. Method: immunoSEQ multiplex PCR; TCRdb's copy keeps in-frame clones and lacks some. The table shows around 16,000 clones, with around nine tenths occurring only once. Sequencing used CD4+ or CD8+ T cells sorted from blood, obtained in a trial of the OX40 agonist ivuxolimab. The receptors originated from an adult with an advanced solid tumor such as melanoma, head and neck, liver or kidney cancer.

The chain couples TRBV5-6 to TRBJ1-3; no firm D call. This CDR3 has 14 amino acids. The germline gives CDR1 SGHDT, CDR2 YYEEEE. Trimming shortened V by 3 bases and J by 0 bases, and 7 bases separated the two germline ends. DNA for the CDR3: TGTGCCAGCAGCTCCCTAAGCTCTGGAAACACCATATATTTT. Amino acids: CASSSLSSGNTIYF.

This chain uses TRBV9 with TRBJ1-6; TRBD1 matches 7 bases. With 3 bases clipped from V and 7 bases from J, the junction kept 7 bases outside the gene matches. This CDR3 is built from 15 residues. Germline CDR1 reads SGDLS; CDR2 reads YYNGEE. The CDR3 spells CASSAGSGGNSPLHF. DNA of the CDR3: TGTGCCAGCAGCGCAGGTTCAGGGGGAAATTCACCCCTCCACTTT.

This clone was recorded once. The V gene is TRBV7-9, the J gene TRBJ2-7; D possibly corresponds to TRBD2 (5 bases). Looked up from germline, CDR1 is SEHNR and CDR2 is FQNEAQ (reference sequence). The ends were cut back, 5 bases at V and 2 bases at J, with 10 bases in the middle. The CDR3 runs to 13 residues. This CDR3 reads CASSATRTYEQYF. The CDR3 DNA reads TGTGCCAGCAGCGCAACTAGGACCTACGAGCAGTACTTC.

V usage is TRBV9 and J usage is TRBJ1-2, with 8 bases that match TRBD1. With 4 bases clipped from V and 4 bases from J, the junction kept 9 bases outside the gene matches. The CDR3 has 15 amino acids. Germline V gene lookup returns CDR1 SGDLS and CDR2 YYNGEE. CDR3 DNA: TGTGCCAGCAGCCTAACAGGGGGGCCTGTCTATGGCTACACCTTC. Protein sequence: CASSLTGGPVYGYTF.

V is TRBV5-4 and J is TRBJ2-7, with 8 nucleotides matching TRBD1. The CDR3 is 14 residues long. The ends lost 0 bases at V and 3 bases at J; junction bases unmatched: 2. The V gene's germline CDR1 is SGHNT and CDR2 YYREEE (reference sequence). The CDR3 here is CASSLGDRSYEQYF. DNA of the CDR3: TGTGCCAGCAGCTTGGGGGACAGGAGCTACGAGCAGTACTTC.

The chain employs TRBV25-1 and TRBJ1-5; D is unresolved. Trimming removed 3 bases from V and 4 bases from J, with 4 bases in between. This CDR3 has 12 residues. Germline CDR1 MGHDK, CDR2 SYGVNS. The CDR3 loop is CASSDSNQPQHF. As DNA, the CDR3 is TGTGCCAGCAGTGATTCAAATCAGCCCCAGCATTTT.

This chain links TRBV6-5 with TRBJ2-3, with 7 positions matching TRBD2. The CDR3 totals 14 residues. Looked up from germline, CDR1 is MNHEY and CDR2 is SVGAGI. The junction had 2 bases not matched to a gene; V was cut back by 2 bases and J by 3 bases. The CDR3, as DNA: TGTGCCAGCAGTTACGGACTAGAAACAGATACGCAGTATTTT. It codes for CASSYGLETDTQYF.

V and J are TRBV27 and TRBJ1-2; weak D call: TRBD1 (5 bases). Trimming pared 6 bases from V and 6 bases from J, leaving 14 bases between. From germline, CDR1 is MNHEY and CDR2 SMNVEV (reference sequence). This CDR3 contains 13 residues. The CDR3 nucleotides are TGTGCCAGCAGCCTTGGGGGGTTCCATGGCTACACCTTC. This codes for CASSLGGFHGYTF.

The gene calls are TRBV10-3 and TRBJ2-3; TRBD2 matches 10 bases. Trimming cost V 0 bases and J 4 bases; bases outside gene matches: 7. The CDR3 is made up of 17 amino acids. The germline gives CDR1 ENHRY, CDR2 SYGVKD. The CDR3 region is CAISESGLAGVADTQYF. DNA for the CDR3: TGTGCCATCAGTGAGTCGGGGCTAGCGGGAGTTGCAGATACGCAGTATTTT.

The chain employs TRBV7-8 and TRBJ2-1; 7 bases agree with TRBD2. The V gene's germline CDR1 is SGHVS and CDR2 FQNEAQ. With V trimmed by 8 bases and J by 7 bases, 14 bases remained unmatched. The CDR3 loop spans 15 amino acids. CDR3 amino acids: CASFPLAASLNEQFF. The CDR3 nucleotides read TGTGCCAGCTTCCCTCTAGCGGCCTCTCTAAATGAGCAGTTCTTC.

The chain couples TRBV7-9 to TRBJ2-7, with TRBD1 as a possible D gene (5 bases). From germline, CDR1 is SEHNR and CDR2 FQNEAQ (reference sequence). Trimming removed 1 base from V and 7 bases from J, with 11 bases in between. The CDR3 totals 13 residues. The CDR3 DNA reads TGTGCCAGCAGCTTAGGGGGCACCCTAGAGCAGTACTTC. Translating it yields CASSLGGTLEQYF.

The gene calls are TRBV13 and TRBJ2-1, with 12 bases fitting TRBD2. The CDR3 covers 15 residues. Germline values: CDR1 PRHDT, CDR2 FYEKMQ (reference sequence). Trimming removed 7 bases from V and 7 bases from J; junction bases left unmatched: 8. The CDR3 is CASTSPTSGRNEQFF. The CDR3, as DNA: TGTGCCAGCACCTCACCCACTAGCGGGAGGAATGAGCAGTTCTTC.

By share, this clone counts as large. V and J are TRBV30 and TRBJ1-5, with D perhaps matching TRBD1 (6 bases). The V end lost 1 base, the J end lost 4 bases, and 17 bases lay between the germline ends. Germline V gene data show CDR1 as GTSNPN and CDR2 as SVGIG (reference sequence). CDR3 size: 16 residues. CDR3 nucleotide sequence: TGTGCCTGGAGTGATGGAGTAGGGCAGGGGAATCAGCCCCAGCATTTT. Encoded protein: CAWSDGVGQGNQPQHF.

The rearrangement joins TRBV19 to TRBJ2-2; 9 bases line up with TRBD2. Germline values: CDR1 LNHDA, CDR2 SQIVND (reference sequence). V dropped 7 bases and J dropped 3; count of bases not matched to a gene: 12. The CDR3 consists of 17 residues. Written as DNA, the CDR3 is TGTGCCAGTAAGGTGCCTAGCGGGATACGGGACACCGGGGAGCTGTTTTTT. Translation gives CASKVPSGIRDTGELFF.

The genes are TRBV30 and TRBJ1-4, with D possibly matching TRBD1 (5 bases). CDR1 is GTSNPN and CDR2 is SVGIG in the germline V gene (reference sequence). This CDR3 is built from 12 residues. Trimming removed 1 base at V and 8 bases at J, with 8 bases between. In nucleotides, the CDR3 is TGTGCCTGGAGTGCTCGACAGGAAAAACTGTTTTTT. Translating it yields CAWSARQEKLFF.

This clone was recorded once. V gene TRBV28 combines with J gene TRBJ2-2; possibly TRBD1 for D (5 bases). Germline V CDR1 and CDR2: MDHEN, SYDVKM. The CDR3 consists of 16 residues. V was shortened by 3 bases and J by 0 bases, with 11 bases between the two germline ends. DNA of the CDR3: TGTGCCAGCAGTTTGGGTAACAGGCCGAACACCGGGGAGCTGTTTTTT. Encoded protein: CASSLGNRPNTGELFF.

V usage is TRBV10-3 and J usage is TRBJ1-2; 9 nucleotides line up with TRBD1. J lost 5 bases, V lost 6 bases, and 7 bases had no gene match. The CDR3 covers 14 residues. Looked up from germline, CDR1 is ENHRY and CDR2 is SYGVKD. The CDR3 protein is CAISGTGTRYGYTF. Written as DNA, the CDR3 is TGTGCCATCAGCGGGACAGGGACGAGGTATGGCTACACCTTC.